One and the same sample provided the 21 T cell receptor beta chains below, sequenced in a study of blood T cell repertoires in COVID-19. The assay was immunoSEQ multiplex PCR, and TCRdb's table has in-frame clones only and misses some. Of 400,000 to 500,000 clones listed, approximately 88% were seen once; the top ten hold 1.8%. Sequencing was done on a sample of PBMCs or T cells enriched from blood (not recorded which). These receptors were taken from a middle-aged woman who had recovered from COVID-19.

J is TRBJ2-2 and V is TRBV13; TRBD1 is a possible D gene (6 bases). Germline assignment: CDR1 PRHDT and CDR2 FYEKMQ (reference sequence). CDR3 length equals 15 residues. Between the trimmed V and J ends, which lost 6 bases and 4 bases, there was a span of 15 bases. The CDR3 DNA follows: TGTGCCAGCAGACACACAGGGAAAGGCACCGGGGAGCTGTTTTTT. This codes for CASRHTGKGTGELFF.

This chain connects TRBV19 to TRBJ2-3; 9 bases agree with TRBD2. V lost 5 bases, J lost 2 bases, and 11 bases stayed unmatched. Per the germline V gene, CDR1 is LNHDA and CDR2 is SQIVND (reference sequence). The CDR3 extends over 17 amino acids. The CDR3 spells CASSPPAGLAFTDTQYF. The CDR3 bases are TGTGCCAGTAGTCCCCCTGCTGGACTAGCGTTCACAGATACGCAGTATTTT.

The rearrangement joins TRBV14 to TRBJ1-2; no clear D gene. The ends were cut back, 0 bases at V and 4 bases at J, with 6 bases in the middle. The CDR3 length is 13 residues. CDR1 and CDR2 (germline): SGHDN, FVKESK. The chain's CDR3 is CASSQDRIYGYTF. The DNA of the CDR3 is TGTGCCAGCAGCCAAGACAGAATCTATGGCTACACCTTC.

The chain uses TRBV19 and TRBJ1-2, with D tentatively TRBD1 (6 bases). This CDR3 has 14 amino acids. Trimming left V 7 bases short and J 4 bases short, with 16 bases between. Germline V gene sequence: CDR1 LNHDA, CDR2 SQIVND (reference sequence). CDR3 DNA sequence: TGTGCCAGTACCGAAGGGACACCGGGCTATGGCTACACCTTC. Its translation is CASTEGTPGYGYTF.

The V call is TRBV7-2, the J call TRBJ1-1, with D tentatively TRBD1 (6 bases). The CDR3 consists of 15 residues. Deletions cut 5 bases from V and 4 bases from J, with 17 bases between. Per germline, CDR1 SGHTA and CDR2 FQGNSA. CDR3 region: CASSPQRLRGTEAFF. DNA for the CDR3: TGTGCCAGCAGCCCCCAGAGGCTCAGGGGCACTGAAGCTTTCTTT. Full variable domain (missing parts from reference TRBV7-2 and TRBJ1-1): GAGVSQSPSNKVTEKGKDVELRCDPISGHTALYWYRQSLGQGLEFLIYFQGNSAPDKSGLPSDRFSAERTGGSVSTLTIQRTQQEDSAVYLCASSPQRLRGTEAFFGQGTRLTVV.

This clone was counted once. This chain's CDR3 is CASSFPAGELFF. The CDR3 DNA is TGTGCCAGCAGTTTTCCGGCCGGGGAGCTGTTTTTT. The chain recombines TRBV11-3 with TRBJ2-2; D is ambiguous. Trimming shortened V by 6 bases and J by 6 bases, and 8 bases separated the two germline ends. This CDR3 has 12 amino acids. The germline gives CDR1 SGHNT, CDR2 YENEEA.

The CDR3 region has the DNA TGTGCCAGCAGCCCAGGACTAGCGGGAGGGGCCCCCATTCAGTACTTC. The encoded protein is CASSPGLAGGAPIQYF. The chain combines TRBV2 with TRBJ2-4; TRBD2 aligns across 15 bases. Germline CDR1 is SNHLY and CDR2 is FYNNEI. This CDR3 has 16 amino acids. V lost 6 bases and J lost 9; bases outside the gene matches: 9.

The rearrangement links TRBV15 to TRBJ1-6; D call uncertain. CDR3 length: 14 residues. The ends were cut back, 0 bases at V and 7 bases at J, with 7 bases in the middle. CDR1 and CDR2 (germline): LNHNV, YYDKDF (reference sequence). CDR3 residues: CATSRDPGNSPLHF. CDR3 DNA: TGTGCCACCAGCAGAGATCCAGGAAATTCACCCCTCCACTTT.

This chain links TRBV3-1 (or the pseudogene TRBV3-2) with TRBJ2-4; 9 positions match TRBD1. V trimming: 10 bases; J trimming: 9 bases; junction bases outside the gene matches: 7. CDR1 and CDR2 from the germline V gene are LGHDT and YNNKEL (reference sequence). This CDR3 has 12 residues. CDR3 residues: CATGTGKGIQYF. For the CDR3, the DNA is TGTGCCACAGGGACAGGGAAAGGCATTCAGTACTTC.

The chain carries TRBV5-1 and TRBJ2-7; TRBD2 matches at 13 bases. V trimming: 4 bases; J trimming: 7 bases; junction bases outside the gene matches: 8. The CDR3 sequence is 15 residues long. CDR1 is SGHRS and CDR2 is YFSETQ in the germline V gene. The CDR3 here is CASSLTSGRAGEQYF. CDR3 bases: TGCGCCAGCAGCCTAACTAGCGGGAGGGCCGGGGAGCAGTACTTC. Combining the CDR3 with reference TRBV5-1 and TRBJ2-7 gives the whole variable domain KAGVTQTPRYLIKTRGQQVTLSCSPISGHRSVSWYQQTPGQGLQFLFEYFSETQRNKGNFPGRFSGRQFSNSRSEMNVSTLELGDSALYLCASSLTSGRAGEQYFGPGTRLTVT.

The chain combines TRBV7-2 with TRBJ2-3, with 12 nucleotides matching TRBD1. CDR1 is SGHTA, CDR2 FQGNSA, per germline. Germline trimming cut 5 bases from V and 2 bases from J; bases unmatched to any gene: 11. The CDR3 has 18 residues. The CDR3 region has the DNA TGTGCCAGCAGCCTGGGACAGGGGGCCCTTCTATACACAGATACGCAGTATTTT. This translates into CASSLGQGALLYTDTQYF.

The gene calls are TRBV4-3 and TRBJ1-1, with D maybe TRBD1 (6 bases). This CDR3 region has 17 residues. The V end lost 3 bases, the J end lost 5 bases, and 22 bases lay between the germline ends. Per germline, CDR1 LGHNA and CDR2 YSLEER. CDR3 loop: CASSHLKGDHVGTEAFF. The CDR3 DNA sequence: TGCGCCAGCAGCCACCTTAAGGGGGACCATGTGGGTACTGAAGCTTTCTTT.

The CDR3, as DNA: TGTGCCAGCAGCCCGTTAGGGACAGGGGACGGCTACACCTTC. It specifies CASSPLGTGDGYTF. The V and J genes are TRBV3-1 (or the pseudogene TRBV3-2) and TRBJ1-2; 10 bases align to TRBD1. Germline-derived CDR1 and CDR2 are LGHDT and YNNKEL (reference sequence). V dropped 4 bases and J dropped 8; count of bases not matched to a gene: 7. This CDR3 contains 14 residues.

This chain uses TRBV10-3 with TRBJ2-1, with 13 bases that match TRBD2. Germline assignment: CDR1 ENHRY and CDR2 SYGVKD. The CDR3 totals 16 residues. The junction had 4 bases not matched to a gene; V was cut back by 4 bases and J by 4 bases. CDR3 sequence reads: CAISGGTSGAYNEQFF. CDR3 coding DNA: TGTGCCATCAGTGGCGGGACTAGCGGGGCTTACAATGAGCAGTTCTTC.

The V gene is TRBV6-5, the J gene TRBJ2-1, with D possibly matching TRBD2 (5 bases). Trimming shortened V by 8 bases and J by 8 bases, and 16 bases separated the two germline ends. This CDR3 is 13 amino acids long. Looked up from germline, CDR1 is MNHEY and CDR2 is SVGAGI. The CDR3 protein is CASGPSWVDEQFF. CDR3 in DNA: TGTGCCAGCGGGCCTAGCTGGGTTGATGAGCAGTTCTTC.

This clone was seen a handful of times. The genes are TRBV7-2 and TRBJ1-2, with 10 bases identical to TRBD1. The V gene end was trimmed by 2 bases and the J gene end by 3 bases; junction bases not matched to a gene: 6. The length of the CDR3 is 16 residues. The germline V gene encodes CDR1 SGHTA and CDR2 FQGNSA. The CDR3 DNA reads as TGTGCCAGCAGCTTATACGCGACAGGGGGCCACTATGGCTACACCTTC. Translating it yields CASSLYATGGHYGYTF.

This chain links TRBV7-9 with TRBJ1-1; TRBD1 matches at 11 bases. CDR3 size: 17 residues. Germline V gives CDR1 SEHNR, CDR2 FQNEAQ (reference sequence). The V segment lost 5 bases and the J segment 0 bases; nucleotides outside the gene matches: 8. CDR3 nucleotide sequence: TGTGCCAGCAGCGTTGAAGGACAGGGGGCGATGAACACTGAAGCTTTCTTT. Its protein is CASSVEGQGAMNTEAFF.

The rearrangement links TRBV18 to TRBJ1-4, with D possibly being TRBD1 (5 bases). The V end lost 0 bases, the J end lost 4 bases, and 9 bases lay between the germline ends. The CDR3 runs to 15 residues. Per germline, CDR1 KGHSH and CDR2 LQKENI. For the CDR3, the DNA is TGTGCCAGCTCACCACCAGGGGTTGGTAATGAAAAACTGTTTTTT. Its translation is CASSPPGVGNEKLFF.

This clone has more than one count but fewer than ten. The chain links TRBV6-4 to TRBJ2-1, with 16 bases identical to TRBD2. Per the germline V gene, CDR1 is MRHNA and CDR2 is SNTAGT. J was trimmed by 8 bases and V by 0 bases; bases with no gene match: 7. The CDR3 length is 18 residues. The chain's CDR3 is CASSDSGLAGGRLYEQFF. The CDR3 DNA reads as TGTGCCAGCAGTGACTCGGGACTAGCGGGAGGGCGTCTATATGAGCAGTTCTTC.

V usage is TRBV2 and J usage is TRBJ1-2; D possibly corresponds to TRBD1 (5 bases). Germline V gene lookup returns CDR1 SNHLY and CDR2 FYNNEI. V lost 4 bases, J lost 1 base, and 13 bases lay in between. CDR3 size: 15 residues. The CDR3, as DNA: TGTGCCAGCAGTGGGATAGACAGCCTTAACTATGGCTACACCTTC. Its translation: CASSGIDSLNYGYTF.

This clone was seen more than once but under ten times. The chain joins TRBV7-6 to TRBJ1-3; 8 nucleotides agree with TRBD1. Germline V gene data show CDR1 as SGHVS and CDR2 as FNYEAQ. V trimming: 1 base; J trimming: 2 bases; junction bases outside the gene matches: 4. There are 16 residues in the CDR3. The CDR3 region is CASSLGTTGAGNTIYF. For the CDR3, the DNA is TGTGCCAGCAGCTTAGGAACGACAGGGGCTGGAAACACCATATATTTT.